One and the same sample provided the 32 T cell receptor beta chains below, sequenced in a study of blood T cell repertoires in COVID-19. Generated by immunoSEQ multiplex PCR, the TCRdb table keeps only in-frame clones and is missing some. The sample contains 150,000 to 200,000 clones, around four fifths of which appear only once. The sequenced sample consisted of peripheral blood. The receptors originated from a woman aged 70-85 years with COVID-19, enrolled during active disease.

CDR3 sequence: CASSSRRDRGQETEAFF. The CDR3 bases are TGTGCCAGCAGTTCCCGCCGGGACAGGGGGCAGGAGACTGAAGCTTTCTTT. This chain uses TRBV27 with TRBJ1-1, with 12 bases identical to TRBD1. V dropped 4 bases and J dropped 5; count of bases not matched to a gene: 11. Germline-derived CDR1 and CDR2 are MNHEY and SMNVEV (reference sequence). This CDR3 is 17 amino acids long.

This sequence joins TRBV28 and TRBJ2-7, with D perhaps TRBD2 (5 bases). V was cut by 7 bases and J by 6 bases, with 16 bases left in between. CDR1 and CDR2 from the germline V gene are MDHEN and SYDVKM. This CDR3 comprises 13 residues. The CDR3 coding sequence is TGTGCCAGCACCATCCCCGGGAAACTCGAGCAGTACTTC. This encodes CASTIPGKLEQYF.

Remarks on this clone: This CDR3 is also generated by other DNA sequences in the sample. The chain is built from TRBV5-1 and TRBJ2-6; D uncertain. The CDR3 is 15 residues long. Germline CDR1 reads SGHRS; CDR2 reads YFSETQ. The germline V and J ends were trimmed by 0 bases and 0 bases, with 4 bases remaining between them. The CDR3 sequence is CASSLGSSGANVLTF. As DNA, the CDR3 is TGCGCCAGCAGCTTGGGTAGCTCTGGGGCCAACGTCCTGACTTTC.

This chain links TRBV28 with TRBJ1-5; D unresolved. Trimming shortened V by 5 bases and J by 3 bases, and 14 bases separated the two germline ends. Germline CDR1 is MDHEN and CDR2 is SYDVKM. The CDR3 is 15 amino acids. The CDR3 bases are TGTGCCAGCAGTACCCCAAGCCGAATCAATCAGCCCCAGCATTTT. Translating gives CASSTPSRINQPQHF.

The chain carries TRBV10-3 and TRBJ2-3, with D unclear. V was pared by 6 bases and J by 2 bases, with 9 bases between. Germline V gene data show CDR1 as ENHRY and CDR2 as SYGVKD. The CDR3 sequence is 13 residues long. This CDR3 is CAIRAKPTDTQYF. The DNA for the CDR3 is TGTGCCATCAGGGCCAAACCCACAGATACGCAGTATTTT.

The V and J genes are TRBV2 and TRBJ1-1, with D possibly TRBD1 on 5 matching bases. Trimming left V 6 bases short and J 5 bases short, with 10 bases between. The CDR3 is 12 amino acids. The V gene's germline CDR1 is SNHLY and CDR2 FYNNEI. CDR3 nucleotide sequence: TGTGCCAGCAGGGCAGGGCGGACTGAAGCTTTCTTT. It specifies CASRAGRTEAFF.

V usage is TRBV28 and J usage is TRBJ1-2; 7 nucleotides align to TRBD1. Germline V gene sequence: CDR1 MDHEN, CDR2 SYDVKM. The trim removed 3 bases at V and 6 bases at J, leaving 13 bases unmatched. The CDR3 totals 16 residues. CDR3 region: CASSFYEGGQSDGYTF. CDR3 bases: TGTGCCAGCAGTTTCTACGAGGGGGGACAGAGTGATGGCTACACCTTC.

This rearrangement joins TRBV24-1 to TRBJ2-5; a weak D match, TRBD1 (6 bases). CDR3 length: 16 residues. V lost 1 base and J 3 bases, leaving 14 bases between the germline ends. Germline CDR1 is KGHDR and CDR2 is SFDVKD. The CDR3 here is CATSDFGVAGEETQYF. Written as DNA, the CDR3 is TGTGCCACCAGTGATTTTGGGGTAGCAGGGGAAGAGACCCAGTACTTC.

The J gene is TRBJ1-5, the V gene TRBV9, with a weak D call TRBD1 (5 bases). V was pared by 1 base and J by 5 bases, with 13 bases between. The length of the CDR3 is 15 residues. Germline V gene data show CDR1 as SGDLS and CDR2 as YYNGEE. In nucleotides, the CDR3 is TGTGCCAGCAGCGTAAGTGGCCAGGGTCATCAGCCCCAGCATTTT. It codes for CASSVSGQGHQPQHF.

This chain connects TRBV9 to TRBJ2-5, with TRBD2 matching 12 bases. In germline, CDR1 is SGDLS, CDR2 YYNGEE. The CDR3 is made up of 15 amino acids. With V trimmed by 0 bases and J by 4 bases, 1 base remained unmatched. CDR3 protein: CASSVELAGGETQYF. In DNA form, the CDR3 reads TGTGCCAGCAGCGTAGAACTAGCGGGAGGAGAGACCCAGTACTTC.

The V and J genes are TRBV3-1 (or the pseudogene TRBV3-2) and TRBJ2-1; 7 nucleotides agree with TRBD2. The ends lost 5 bases at V and 6 bases at J; junction bases unmatched: 7. Germline CDR1 and CDR2: LGHDT and YNNKEL (reference sequence). This CDR3 has 14 residues. The CDR3, as DNA: TGTGCCAGCAGCTTTGGTGGGGGGGTCAATGAGCAGTTCTTC. Translation gives CASSFGGGVNEQFF.

The chain joins TRBV7-9 to TRBJ1-3; D uncertain. The CDR3 has 12 amino acids. Per germline, CDR1 SEHNR and CDR2 FQNEAQ (reference sequence). The V end lost 5 bases, the J end lost 4 bases, and 6 bases lay between the germline ends. The DNA of the CDR3 is TGTGCCAGCAGCATTCTGGGAAACACCATATATTTT. Its protein product is CASSILGNTIYF.

V usage is TRBV6-6 and J usage is TRBJ1-4; 8 bases fit TRBD1. The trim removed 4 bases at V and 6 bases at J, leaving 7 bases unmatched. The CDR3 is 15 residues long. From germline, CDR1 is MNHNY and CDR2 SVGAGI (reference sequence). CDR3 protein: CASSSGGAGDEKLFF. The CDR3 DNA follows: TGTGCCAGCAGTTCAGGGGGCGCAGGGGATGAAAAACTGTTTTTT.

The chain has TRBV5-6 and TRBJ1-1, with D maybe TRBD1 (6 bases). Germline CDR1 and CDR2: SGHDT and YYEEEE. The CDR3 is made up of 12 amino acids. Between the trimmed V and J ends, which lost 3 bases and 3 bases, there was a span of 6 bases. CDR3 DNA: TGTGCCAGCAGCTACAGGGACACTGAAGCTTTCTTT. Residues: CASSYRDTEAFF.

The chain has TRBV25-1 and TRBJ2-5, with a weak D call TRBD1 (5 bases). The V end was cut by 8 bases, the J end by 5 bases, with 15 bases between. The CDR3 has 13 residues. CDR1 is MGHDK and CDR2 is SYGVNS in the germline V gene. This CDR3 is CASCRVGFETQYF. The CDR3 DNA sequence: TGTGCCAGCTGCAGGGTCGGATTTGAGACCCAGTACTTC.

The chain carries TRBV4-1 and TRBJ1-2, with TRBD1 matching over 8 bases. CDR1 is MGHRA and CDR2 is YSYEKL in the germline V gene. The CDR3 totals 12 residues. The V gene end was trimmed by 5 bases and the J gene end by 7 bases; junction bases not matched to a gene: 3. The CDR3 protein is CASSKTGVGYTF. CDR3 coding DNA: TGCGCCAGCAGCAAGACAGGGGTTGGCTACACCTTC.

This chain links TRBV2 with TRBJ2-5; maybe TRBD2 (5 bases). With 4 bases removed from V and 4 bases from J, the gap between germline ends came to 13 bases. The CDR3 has 14 residues. Germline V gives CDR1 SNHLY, CDR2 FYNNEI. CDR3: CASSGGDAGETQYF. In DNA, the CDR3 is TGTGCCAGCAGTGGAGGCGATGCGGGAGAGACCCAGTACTTC.

This clone was picked up one time. The V and J genes are TRBV13 and TRBJ1-2; D is unresolved. V lost 0 bases and J 8 bases, leaving 7 bases between the germline ends. The germline gives CDR1 PRHDT, CDR2 FYEKMQ (reference sequence). CDR3 length equals 12 residues. The chain's CDR3 is CASSLGERGYTF. CDR3 nucleotides: TGTGCCAGCAGCTTAGGAGAGAGGGGCTACACCTTC.

The V call is TRBV19, the J call TRBJ1-5, with 9 bases lining up with TRBD1. There are 15 residues in the CDR3. From germline, CDR1 is LNHDA and CDR2 SQIVND (reference sequence). V gave up 6 bases and J gave up 1 base; unmatched junction bases: 4. CDR3 in DNA: TGTGCCAGTAGACTACAGGGGGCAAGCAATCAGCCCCAGCATTTT. It yields the protein CASRLQGASNQPQHF.

The chain has TRBV30 and TRBJ1-1; the D gene is possibly TRBD1 (5 bases). Trimming took 2 bases from V and 4 from J, leaving 14 bases between them. The CDR3 sequence is 14 residues long. Per germline, CDR1 GTSNPN and CDR2 SVGIG (reference sequence). The DNA for the CDR3 is TGTGCCTGGAGTCTCGGGGGGGAGACCACTGAAGCTTTCTTT. Its protein product is CAWSLGGETTEAFF. The entire variable domain, with the rest obtained from reference TRBV30 and TRBJ1-1, is as follows: SQTIHQWPATLVQPVGSPLSLECTVEGTSNPNLYWYRQAAGRGLQLLFYSVGIGQISSEVPQNLSASRPQDRQFILSSKKLLLSDSGFYLCAWSLGGETTEAFFGQGTRLTVV.

In this sample, this clone turned up a few times. This chain joins TRBV5-5 and TRBJ2-7, with D perhaps TRBD1 (5 bases). CDR1 is SGHKS, CDR2 YYEKEE, per germline (reference sequence). The CDR3 is 13 residues long. Between the trimmed V and J ends, which lost 2 bases and 5 bases, there was a span of 11 bases. CDR3: CASSFRAPDEQYF. The CDR3 nucleotides read TGTGCCAGCAGCTTCAGGGCCCCGGACGAGCAGTACTTC.

The CDR3 sequence: CASSPLETAGKTEAFF. CDR3 in DNA: TGTGCCAGCTCACCACTAGAGACAGCGGGGAAAACCGAAGCTTTCTTT. The chain uses TRBV18 and TRBJ1-1, with a weak D call TRBD1 (5 bases). V was pared by 1 base and J by 8 bases, with 20 bases between. The length of the CDR3 is 16 residues. Germline CDR1 and CDR2: KGHSH and LQKENI.

This clone was counted once. The rearrangement links TRBV30 to TRBJ2-7; TRBD1 matches at 7 bases. The CDR3 runs to 12 residues. The germline CDR1 and CDR2 sequences are GTSNPN and SVGIG (reference sequence). After removal of 5 bases from V and 6 bases from J, the junction contained 7 bases not matched to a gene. The CDR3 loop reads CAWGDRVGEQYF. The CDR3 coding sequence is TGTGCCTGGGGAGACAGGGTGGGCGAGCAGTACTTC.

The chain couples TRBV29-1 to TRBJ1-1; no clear D. Germline V lookup: CDR1 SQVTM, CDR2 ANQGSEA. V was cut by 4 bases and J by 0 bases, with 9 bases left in between. The CDR3 is 13 residues long. CDR3 amino acids: CSVVKAMNTEAFF. The CDR3 nucleotides read TGCAGCGTTGTTAAAGCCATGAACACTGAAGCTTTCTTT.

The J gene is TRBJ1-4, the V gene TRBV6-5; D is unclear. Trimming stripped 5 bases from V and 7 bases from J, with 17 bases between. This CDR3 is built from 15 residues. Germline assignment: CDR1 MNHEY and CDR2 SVGAGI. The CDR3 coding sequence is TGTGCCAGCAGTAACAGACCAAGCCCGAGTGAAAAACTGTTTTTT. Encoded protein: CASSNRPSPSEKLFF.

V is TRBV28 and J is TRBJ2-3; the D gene is possibly TRBD1 (8 bases). The V end lost 7 bases, the J end lost 6 bases, and 35 bases lay between the germline ends. Germline values: CDR1 MDHEN, CDR2 SYDVKM. The CDR3 runs to 20 residues. The CDR3 reads CASTDLGGRTGTGFTDTQYF. The CDR3 region has the DNA TGTGCCAGCACCGACTTGGGGGGGCGAACCGGGACAGGTTTCACCGATACGCAGTATTTT.

This rearrangement joins TRBV6-4 to TRBJ2-1, with 8 bases identical to TRBD2. The V segment lost 10 bases and the J segment 6 bases; nucleotides outside the gene matches: 17. CDR3 length equals 16 residues. The germline V gene has CDR1 MRHNA and CDR2 SNTAGT. CDR3 loop: CAISGPSLAGPNEQFF. CDR3 DNA: TGTGCCATTTCAGGCCCATCTCTAGCGGGCCCCAATGAGCAGTTCTTC.

V gene TRBV5-6 combines with J gene TRBJ2-5; 7 bases map to TRBD2. The CDR3 has 16 amino acids. The J segment lost 0 bases and the V segment lost 0 bases, leaving 5 bases of the junction unmatched. The germline CDR1 and CDR2 sequences are SGHDT and YYEEEE. CDR3: CASSLVRLADQETQYF. The CDR3 DNA reads TGTGCCAGCAGCTTGGTACGGCTAGCGGACCAAGAGACCCAGTACTTC.

The V call is TRBV11-2, the J call TRBJ2-7; 7 nucleotides agree with TRBD1. CDR1 is SGHAT, CDR2 FQNNGV, per germline. The junction had 6 bases not matched to a gene; V was cut back by 7 bases and J by 0 bases. The CDR3 has 14 amino acids. Here the CDR3 DNA reads TGTGCCAGCAAAGGGGGCCCGGGCTCCTACGAGCAGTACTTC. Its translation: CASKGGPGSYEQYF.

This sequence joins TRBV5-4 and TRBJ2-3, with 9 bases lining up with TRBD1. The V and J ends lost 4 bases and 5 bases, in that order; junction bases with no gene match: 8. The CDR3 is made up of 15 amino acids. Germline loops: CDR1 SGHNT, CDR2 YYREEE (reference sequence). The CDR3 nucleotides read TGTGCCAGCAGCCCTAGGGGACAGGGTAAAGATACGCAGTATTTT. Protein product: CASSPRGQGKDTQYF.

This clone has just one count. J is TRBJ1-5 and V is TRBV28, with 7 bases aligning to TRBD1. Germline V lookup: CDR1 MDHEN, CDR2 SYDVKM. The junction had 9 bases not matched to a gene; V was cut back by 6 bases and J by 4 bases. The CDR3 is 15 residues long. CDR3 sequence: CASRRGRGRNQPQHF. In DNA, the CDR3 is TGTGCCAGCAGAAGGGGTAGGGGGCGGAATCAGCCCCAGCATTTT.

CDR3 coding DNA: TGTGCCAGCAGTTACTCCGTGGCTAGCGGTATATACGAGCAGTACTTC. This sequence encodes CASSYSVASGIYEQYF. This sequence joins TRBV6-2 or TRBV6-3 and TRBJ2-7; 7 bases are shared with TRBD2. V lost 0 bases to trimming and J lost 4 bases; unmatched junction nucleotides: 9. The CDR3 sequence is 16 residues long. The V gene's germline CDR1 is MNHEY and CDR2 SVGEGT.